These 25 T cell receptor beta chains were all obtained from the same sample, sequenced in a study of CD8 T cells in Susac syndrome. Reverse transcription of about 0.45 to 1 ug RNA was carried out with random hexamers. TCRdb reanalysed the immunoSEQ multiplex PCR reads using MiXCR and keeps one entry per CDR3 protein. In the table there are 170,000 or so distinct CDR3 sequences, around 94% of which are singletons. Sequencing input: CD4+ T cells from PBMCs. These receptors came from a human donor with Susac syndrome.

This chain joins TRBV28 and TRBJ1-1; D is ambiguous. Germline loops: CDR1 MDHEN, CDR2 SYDVKM. This CDR3 is built from 12 residues. Trimming left V 6 bases short and J 11 bases short, with 16 bases between. The CDR3 loop is CASSLVSGTAFF. The CDR3 coding sequence is TGTGCCAGCAGCCTGGTTTCGGGCACGGCTTTCTTT. The whole variable domain, filled in from reference TRBV28 and TRBJ1-1, reads DVKVTQSSRYLVKRTGEKVFLECVQDMDHENMFWYRQDPGLGLRLIYFSYDVKMKEKGDIPEGYSVSREKKERFSLILESASTNQTSMYLCASSLVSGTAFFGQGTRLTVV.

The chain joins TRBV20-1 to TRBJ1-5; the match to TRBD1 covers 7 bases. The CDR3 extends over 16 amino acids. CDR1 and CDR2 from the germline V gene are DFQATT and SNEGSKA (reference sequence). Trimming at V came to 2 bases and at J to 0 bases, leaving 7 bases not matched to a gene. The CDR3: CSARRGTDPSNQPQHF. The CDR3 DNA reads TGCAGTGCTAGAAGGGGGACAGACCCTAGCAATCAGCCCCAGCATTTT.

The chain links TRBV18 to TRBJ2-1; 9 bases match TRBD2. The ends lost 1 base at V and 7 bases at J; junction bases unmatched: 11. Germline CDR1 KGHSH, CDR2 LQKENI. The CDR3 is 17 residues long. CDR3 sequence: CASSPQSLAGKQNEQFF. DNA for the CDR3: TGTGCCAGCTCACCACAGTCCCTAGCGGGAAAGCAGAATGAGCAGTTCTTC.

In DNA, the CDR3 is TGCAGTGCTAGAGTACAGGGTGGTGTCGACTATGGCTACACCTTC. The encoded protein is CSARVQGGVDYGYTF. This rearrangement joins TRBV20-1 to TRBJ1-2; weak D call: TRBD1 (6 bases). From germline, CDR1 is DFQATT and CDR2 SNEGSKA (reference sequence). V gave up 1 base and J gave up 3 bases, with 15 bases separating them. The CDR3 is 15 amino acids.

The CDR3 is CASSPAGQGIYGYTF. The CDR3 DNA is TGTGCCAGCTCACCGGCGGGACAGGGGATCTATGGCTACACCTTC. The chain recombines TRBV18 with TRBJ1-2; 10 bases align to TRBD1. J was trimmed by 4 bases and V by 3 bases; bases with no gene match: 5. The CDR3 length is 15 residues. In germline, CDR1 is KGHSH, CDR2 LQKENI.

The chain is built from TRBV7-6 and TRBJ1-6; tentative D call: TRBD1 (5 bases). Germline values: CDR1 SGHVS, CDR2 FNYEAQ. This CDR3 comprises 16 residues. With 4 bases removed from V and 7 bases from J, the gap between germline ends came to 17 bases. For the CDR3, the DNA is TGTGCCAGCAGCTCCGACCGGGGACCGAGGAATTCACCCCTCCACTTT. It specifies CASSSDRGPRNSPLHF.

V gene TRBV7-9 combines with J gene TRBJ1-2; no firm D call. Trimming took 1 base from V and 4 from J, leaving 22 bases between them. Germline values: CDR1 SEHNR, CDR2 FQNEAQ (reference sequence). This CDR3 contains 18 residues. The CDR3 region has the DNA TGTGCCAGCAGCTTAGACAAGGGAGGCGTCCTTGGCAGCTATGGCTACACCTTC. Its translation: CASSLDKGGVLGSYGYTF.

This chain links TRBV14 with TRBJ2-5; D is possibly TRBD2 (7 bases). This CDR3 region has 15 residues. Trimming took off 4 bases at V and 5 bases at J, with 17 bases between the two ends. Germline-derived CDR1 and CDR2 are SGHDN and FVKESK. The CDR3: CASSPGDYPSETQYF. The CDR3 bases are TGTGCCAGCAGCCCAGGGGACTACCCTAGTGAGACCCAGTACTTC.

J is TRBJ2-7 and V is TRBV12-5; no clear D gene. The length of the CDR3 is 12 residues. Trimming left V 6 bases short and J 2 bases short, with 8 bases between. Germline CDR1 reads LGHNT; CDR2 reads FRNRAP. The CDR3 DNA sequence: TGTGCTAGTGGCCCTAATACCTACGAGCAGTACTTC. Translated: CASGPNTYEQYF.

The V and J genes are TRBV5-6 and TRBJ2-5; no firm D call. V was clipped by 5 bases and J by 4 bases, with 12 bases between them. This CDR3 has 13 residues. Looked up from germline, CDR1 is SGHDT and CDR2 is YYEEEE. CDR3 amino acids: CASSAVEGETQYF. CDR3 coding DNA: TGTGCCAGCAGTGCCGTGGAAGGAGAGACCCAGTACTTC. The full variable domain, rest sourced from reference TRBV5-6 and TRBJ2-5, is DAGVTQSPTHLIKTRGQQVTLRCSPKSGHDTVSWYQQALGQGPQFIFQYYEEEERQRGNFPDRFSGHQFPNYSSELNVNALLLGDSALYLCASSAVEGETQYFGPGTRLLVL.

The CDR3 sequence is CASSEVNRRTDTQYF. CDR3 coding DNA: TGTGCCAGCAGTGAAGTAAACAGGAGGACAGATACGCAGTATTTT. This chain links TRBV2 with TRBJ2-3, with D perhaps being TRBD1 or TRBD2 (5 bases each). The V end lost 1 base, the J end lost 3 bases, and 11 bases lay between the germline ends. CDR1 and CDR2 (germline): SNHLY, FYNNEI. The CDR3 is 15 amino acids.

This clonotype was seen a single time. The V call is TRBV10-3, the J call TRBJ2-6, with 8 bases fitting TRBD1. The CDR3 is 18 residues long. Trimming at V came to 3 bases and at J to 1 base, leaving 8 bases not matched to a gene. The germline gives CDR1 ENHRY, CDR2 SYGVKD. CDR3 in amino acids: CAISDLWTGQSGANVLTF. The CDR3 nucleotides read TGTGCCATCAGTGATCTCTGGACAGGGCAATCTGGGGCCAACGTCCTGACTTTC.

V and J are TRBV3-1 and TRBJ2-3; unclear D gene. Germline CDR1 reads LGHDT; CDR2 reads YNNKEL (reference sequence). The CDR3 consists of 15 residues. The V and J ends lost 0 bases and 0 bases respectively, with 7 bases between them. The CDR3 bases are TGTGCCAGCAGCCAAGAGCCGACTAGCACAGATACGCAGTATTTT. The encoded protein is CASSQEPTSTDTQYF.

This clonotype was counted once. The gene calls are TRBV20-1 and TRBJ2-7, with TRBD2 matching over 10 bases. The CDR3 is made up of 16 amino acids. Losses at the gene ends were 3 bases for V and 0 bases for J; bases not matched to a gene: 8. Germline CDR1 reads DFQATT; CDR2 reads SNEGSKA (reference sequence). The CDR3 DNA reads as TGCAGTGCTAGCAAAATGACTAGCGGGCCCTCCTACGAGCAGTACTTC. Protein sequence: CSASKMTSGPSYEQYF.

CDR3 in DNA: TGTGCCAGCAGCCAAGTGCTACGGACTGAAGCTTTCTTT. Amino acid sequence: CASSQVLRTEAFF. The chain employs TRBV3-1 and TRBJ1-1; no clear D. In germline, CDR1 is LGHDT, CDR2 YNNKEL (reference sequence). Trimming took 1 base from V and 5 from J, leaving 8 bases between them. The CDR3 has 13 amino acids.

The chain carries TRBV19 and TRBJ2-2; D remains ambiguous. This CDR3 region has 11 residues. Germline V gene lookup returns CDR1 LNHDA and CDR2 SQIVND (reference sequence). V lost 3 bases to trimming and J lost 9 bases, with 5 bases between them. For the CDR3, the DNA is TGTGCCAGTAGTATGGCTAGGGAGCTGTTTTTT. Amino acid sequence: CASSMARELFF. The variable domain in full, with the rest retrieved from reference TRBV19 and TRBJ2-2, is DGGITQSPKYLFRKEGQNVTLSCEQNLNHDAMYWYRQDPGQGLRLIYYSQIVNDFQKGDIAEGYSVSREKKESFPLTVTSAQKNPTAFYLCASSMARELFFGEGSRLTVL.

This chain uses TRBV7-9 with TRBJ1-2; 10 nucleotides agree with TRBD1. J lost 8 bases, V lost 2 bases, and 8 bases had no gene match. Germline CDR1 and CDR2: SEHNR and FQNEAQ (reference sequence). CDR3 length equals 15 residues. CDR3 nucleotides: TGTGCCAGCAGCTTAATTTACGGGACAGGGGACGGCTACACCTTC. As protein: CASSLIYGTGDGYTF.

The rearrangement uses TRBV24-1 and TRBJ2-1; D unclear. V gave up 1 base and J gave up 0 bases, with 9 bases separating them. The CDR3 has 16 amino acids. From germline, CDR1 is KGHDR and CDR2 SFDVKD. CDR3 sequence reads: CATSDFGRSSYNEQFF. The CDR3 bases are TGTGCCACCAGTGATTTTGGCAGGAGCTCCTACAATGAGCAGTTCTTC.

The chain recombines TRBV20-1 with TRBJ2-2; 8 bases are a match to TRBD2. This CDR3 is 13 amino acids long. Germline V gene sequence: CDR1 DFQATT, CDR2 SNEGSKA (reference sequence). Trimming at V came to 0 bases and at J to 8 bases, leaving 2 bases not matched to a gene. DNA for the CDR3: TGCAGTGCTAGAGATCGACTAGCGGGGGAGCTGTTTTTT. It translates to CSARDRLAGELFF.

The chain has TRBV24-1 and TRBJ2-2, with D unresolved. The germline gives CDR1 KGHDR, CDR2 SFDVKD. The CDR3 length is 16 residues. Deletions cut 4 bases from V and 2 bases from J, with 13 bases between. Written as DNA, the CDR3 is TGTGCCACCAGTGAGAGTGGGGTCTCAAACACCGGGGAGCTGTTTTTT. Its translation: CATSESGVSNTGELFF.

The chain carries TRBV7-9 and TRBJ2-7; D uncertain. Germline CDR1 and CDR2: SEHNR and FQNEAQ (reference sequence). This CDR3 spans 14 amino acids. Trimming shortened V by 1 base and J by 0 bases, and 7 bases separated the two germline ends. CDR3 residues: CASSLGASSYEQYF. Here the CDR3 DNA reads TGTGCCAGCAGCTTAGGGGCTTCCTCCTACGAGCAGTACTTC.

V and J are TRBV18 and TRBJ2-1; no reliable D call. Germline loops: CDR1 KGHSH, CDR2 LQKENI. V was cut by 3 bases and J by 4 bases, with 7 bases left in between. The CDR3 has 13 residues. The CDR3 spells CASSPLEYNEQFF. The CDR3 DNA sequence: TGTGCCAGCTCACCGTTGGAGTACAATGAGCAGTTCTTC. Based on the CDR3 plus reference TRBV18 and TRBJ2-1, the full variable domain is NAGVMQNPRHLVRRRGQEARLRCSPMKGHSHVYWYRQLPEEGLKFMVYLQKENIIDESGMPKERFSAEFPKEGPSILRIQQVVRGDSAAYFCASSPLEYNEQFFGPGTRLTVL.

The genes are TRBV20-1 and TRBJ1-1; D unresolved. Germline lookup yields CDR1 DFQATT and CDR2 SNEGSKA (reference sequence). There are 14 residues in the CDR3. Trimming stripped 0 bases from V and 0 bases from J, with 8 bases between. The CDR3 region has the DNA TGCAGTGCTAGAGACTCTCACCTGAACACTGAAGCTTTCTTT. Residues: CSARDSHLNTEAFF.

V is TRBV20-1 and J is TRBJ1-2, with D unclear. The CDR3 runs to 12 residues. Looked up from germline, CDR1 is DFQATT and CDR2 is SNEGSKA (reference sequence). Trimming pared 2 bases from V and 5 bases from J, leaving 9 bases between. The CDR3 DNA is TGCAGTGCTAGACGGTTTGAGTATGGCTACACCTTC. This sequence encodes CSARRFEYGYTF.

The V gene is TRBV19, the J gene TRBJ2-1; 10 bases line up with TRBD2. Germline CDR1 and CDR2: LNHDA and SQIVND (reference sequence). The trim removed 3 bases at V and 7 bases at J, leaving 6 bases unmatched. The CDR3 consists of 15 residues. In DNA, the CDR3 is TGTGCCAGTAGTATGCTAGCGGGAGTACGGAATGAGCAGTTCTTC. Translation gives CASSMLAGVRNEQFF.